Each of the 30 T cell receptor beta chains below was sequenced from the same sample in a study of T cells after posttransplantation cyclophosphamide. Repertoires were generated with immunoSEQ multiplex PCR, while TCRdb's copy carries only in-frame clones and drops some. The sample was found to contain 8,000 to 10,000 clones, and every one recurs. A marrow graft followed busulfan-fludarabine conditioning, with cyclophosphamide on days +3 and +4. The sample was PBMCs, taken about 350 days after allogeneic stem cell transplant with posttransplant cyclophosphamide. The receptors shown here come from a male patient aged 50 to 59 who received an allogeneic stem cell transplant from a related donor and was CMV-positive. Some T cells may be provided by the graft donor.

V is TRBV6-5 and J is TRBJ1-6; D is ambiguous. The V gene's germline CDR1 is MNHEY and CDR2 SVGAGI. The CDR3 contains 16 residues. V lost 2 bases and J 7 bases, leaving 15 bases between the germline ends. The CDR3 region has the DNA TGTGCCAGCAGTTACGATACAGCTTTGGTGAATTCACCCCTCCACTTT. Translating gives CASSYDTALVNSPLHF.

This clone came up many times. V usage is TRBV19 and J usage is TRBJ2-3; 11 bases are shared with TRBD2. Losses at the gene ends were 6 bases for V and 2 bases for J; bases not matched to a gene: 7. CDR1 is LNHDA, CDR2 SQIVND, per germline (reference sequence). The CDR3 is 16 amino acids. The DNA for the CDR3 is TGTGCCAGTAGCCCGACTAGCGGGGATCCCACAGATACGCAGTATTTT. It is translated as CASSPTSGDPTDTQYF.

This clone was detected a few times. In DNA form, the CDR3 reads TGTGCCAGCAAGGACAGGGCTCGGGAGCAGTACTTC. Its translation: CASKDRAREQYF. The chain recombines TRBV6-5 with TRBJ2-5, with 8 bases fitting TRBD1. Trimming removed 7 bases from V and 11 bases from J; junction bases left unmatched: 9. The V gene's germline CDR1 is MNHEY and CDR2 SVGAGI. The CDR3 length is 12 residues.

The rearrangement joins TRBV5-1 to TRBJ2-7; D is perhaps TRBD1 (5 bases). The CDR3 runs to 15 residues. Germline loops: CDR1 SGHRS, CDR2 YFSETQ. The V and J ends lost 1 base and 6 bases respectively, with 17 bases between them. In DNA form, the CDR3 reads TGCGCCAGCAGCTTGTGGTCCCAGGGCGGTCGCGAGCAGTACTTC. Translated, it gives CASSLWSQGGREQYF.

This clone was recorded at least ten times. The CDR3 loop reads CASSGAGRQETQYF. Written as DNA, the CDR3 is TGTGCCAGCAGTGGCGCGGGGAGACAAGAGACCCAGTACTTC. The chain links TRBV2 to TRBJ2-5; perhaps TRBD2 as D (6 bases). The CDR3 has 14 residues. The V end was cut by 4 bases, the J end by 2 bases, with 11 bases between. Germline values: CDR1 SNHLY, CDR2 FYNNEI.

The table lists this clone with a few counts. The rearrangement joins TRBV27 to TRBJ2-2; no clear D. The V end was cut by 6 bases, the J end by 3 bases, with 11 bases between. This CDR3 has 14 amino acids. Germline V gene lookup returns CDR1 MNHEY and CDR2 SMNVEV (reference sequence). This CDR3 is CASSLDLYTGELFF. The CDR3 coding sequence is TGTGCCAGCAGCCTAGACCTGTACACCGGGGAGCTGTTTTTT.

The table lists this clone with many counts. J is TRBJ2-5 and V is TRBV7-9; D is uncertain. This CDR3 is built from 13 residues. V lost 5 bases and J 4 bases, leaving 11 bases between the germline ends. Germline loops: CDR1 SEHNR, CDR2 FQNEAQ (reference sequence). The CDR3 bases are TGTGCCAGCAGCCCCCGGGTGGGAGAGACCCAGTACTTC. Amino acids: CASSPRVGETQYF.

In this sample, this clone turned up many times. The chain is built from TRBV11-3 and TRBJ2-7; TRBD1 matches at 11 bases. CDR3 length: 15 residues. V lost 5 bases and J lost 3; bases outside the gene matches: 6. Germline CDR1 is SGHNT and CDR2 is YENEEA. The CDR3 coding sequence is TGTGCCAGCAGCCCCCCGGGACAGGGGGTCTACGAGCAGTACTTC. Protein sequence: CASSPPGQGVYEQYF. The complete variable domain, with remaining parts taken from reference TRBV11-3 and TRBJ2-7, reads EAGVVQSPRYKIIEKKQPVAFWCNPISGHNTLYWYLQNLGQGPELLIRYENEEAVDDSQLPKDRFSAERLKGVDSTLKIQPAELGDSAVYLCASSPPGQGVYEQYFGPGTRLTVT.

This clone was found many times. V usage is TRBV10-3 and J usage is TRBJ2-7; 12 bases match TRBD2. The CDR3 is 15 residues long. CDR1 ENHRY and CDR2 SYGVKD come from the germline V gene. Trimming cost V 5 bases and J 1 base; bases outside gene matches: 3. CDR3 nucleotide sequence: TGTGCCATCAGTCCCCTAGCGGGGGGGTCCTACGAGCAGTACTTC. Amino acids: CAISPLAGGSYEQYF.

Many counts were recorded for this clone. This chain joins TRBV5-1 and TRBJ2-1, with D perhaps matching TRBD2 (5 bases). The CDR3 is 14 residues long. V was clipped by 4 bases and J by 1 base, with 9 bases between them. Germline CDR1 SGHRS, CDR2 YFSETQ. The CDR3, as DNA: TGCGCCAGCAGCATGGGAGATTCCTACAATGAGCAGTTCTTC. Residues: CASSMGDSYNEQFF.

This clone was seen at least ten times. The CDR3 DNA reads as TGTGCCAGTAGTGCGACAGGGTTGGGAAACACTGAAGCTTTCTTT. Its protein is CASSATGLGNTEAFF. This chain joins TRBV19 and TRBJ1-1; 7 bases are shared with TRBD1. CDR3 size: 15 residues. Germline V gene lookup returns CDR1 LNHDA and CDR2 SQIVND (reference sequence). V shed 5 bases, J shed 2 bases, and the junction held 8 bases outside the gene matches.

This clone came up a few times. The CDR3: CASSLGGTAKETQYF. In DNA, the CDR3 is TGTGCCAGCAGCCTAGGCGGGACAGCTAAAGAGACCCAGTACTTC. This sequence joins TRBV5-4 and TRBJ2-5, with a weak D call TRBD1 (7 bases). The V gene's germline CDR1 is SGHNT and CDR2 YYREEE (reference sequence). The CDR3 has 15 amino acids. Deletions cut 4 bases from V and 3 bases from J, with 16 bases between. Looking up the rest from reference TRBV5-4 and TRBJ2-5 gives the full variable domain: ETGVTQSPTHLIKTRGQQVTLRCSSQSGHNTVSWYQQALGQGPQFIFQYYREEENGRGNFPPRFSGLQFPNYSSELNVNALELDDSALYLCASSLGGTAKETQYFGPGTRLLVL.

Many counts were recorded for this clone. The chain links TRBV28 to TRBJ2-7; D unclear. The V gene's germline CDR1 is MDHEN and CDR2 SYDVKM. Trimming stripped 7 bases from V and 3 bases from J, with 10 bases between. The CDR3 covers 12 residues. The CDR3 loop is CASTRLGYEQYF. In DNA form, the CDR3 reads TGTGCCAGCACTAGATTGGGCTACGAGCAGTACTTC.

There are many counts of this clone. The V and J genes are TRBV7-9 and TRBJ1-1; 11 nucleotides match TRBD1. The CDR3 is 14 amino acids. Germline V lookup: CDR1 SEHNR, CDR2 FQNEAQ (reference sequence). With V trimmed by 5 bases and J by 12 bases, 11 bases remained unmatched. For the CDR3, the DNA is TGTGCCAGCAGCGCGACCGGGACAGGGGGGTGGCCTTTCTTT. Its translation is CASSATGTGGWPFF. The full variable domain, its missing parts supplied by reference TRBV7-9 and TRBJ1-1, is DTGVSQNPRHKITKRGQNVTFRCDPISEHNRLYWYRQTLGQGPEFLTYFQNEAQLEKSRLLSDRFSAERPKGSFSTLEIQRTEQGDSAMYLCASSATGTGGWPFFGQGTRLTVV.

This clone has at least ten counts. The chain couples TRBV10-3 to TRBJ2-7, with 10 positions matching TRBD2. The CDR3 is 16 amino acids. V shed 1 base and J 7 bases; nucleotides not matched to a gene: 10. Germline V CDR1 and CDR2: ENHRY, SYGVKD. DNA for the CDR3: TGTGCCATCAGTGAGTTTCAACTAGCGGGGAGGGGAGAGCAGTACTTC. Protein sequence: CAISEFQLAGRGEQYF.

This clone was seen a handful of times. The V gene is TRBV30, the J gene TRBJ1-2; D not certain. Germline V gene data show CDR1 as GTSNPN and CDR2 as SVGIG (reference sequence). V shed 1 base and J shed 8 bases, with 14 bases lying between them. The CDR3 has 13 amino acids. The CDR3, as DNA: TGTGCCTGGAGTGATGGAGCGACTATAGGCTACACCTTC. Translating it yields CAWSDGATIGYTF.

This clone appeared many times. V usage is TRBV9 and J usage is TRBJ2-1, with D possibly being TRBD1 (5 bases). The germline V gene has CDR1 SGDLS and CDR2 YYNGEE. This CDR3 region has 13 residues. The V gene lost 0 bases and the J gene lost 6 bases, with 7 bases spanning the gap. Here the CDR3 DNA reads TGTGCCAGCAGCGTAGGCAGGGTCAATGAGCAGTTCTTC. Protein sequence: CASSVGRVNEQFF.

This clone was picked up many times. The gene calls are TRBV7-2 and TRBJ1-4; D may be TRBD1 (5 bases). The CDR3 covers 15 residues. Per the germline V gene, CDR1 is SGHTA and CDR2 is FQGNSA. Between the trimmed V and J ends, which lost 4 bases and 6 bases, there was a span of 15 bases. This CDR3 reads CASSYSGGWDEKLFF. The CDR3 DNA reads TGTGCCAGCAGCTACTCCGGGGGGTGGGATGAAAAACTGTTTTTT.

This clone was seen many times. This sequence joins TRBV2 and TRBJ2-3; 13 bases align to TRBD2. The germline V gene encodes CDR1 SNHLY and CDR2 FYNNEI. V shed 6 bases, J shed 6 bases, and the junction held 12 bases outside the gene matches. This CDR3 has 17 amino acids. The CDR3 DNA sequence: TGTGCCAGCAGCGGGCCCTGGACTAGCGGGAGTCCGGATACGCAGTATTTT. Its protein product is CASSGPWTSGSPDTQYF.

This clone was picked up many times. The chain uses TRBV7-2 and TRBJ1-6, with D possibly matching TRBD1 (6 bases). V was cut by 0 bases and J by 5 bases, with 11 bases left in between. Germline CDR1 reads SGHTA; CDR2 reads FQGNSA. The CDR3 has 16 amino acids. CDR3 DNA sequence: TGTGCCAGCAGCTTAGCCTCACAGGGTAATAATTCACCCCTCCACTTT. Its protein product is CASSLASQGNNSPLHF.

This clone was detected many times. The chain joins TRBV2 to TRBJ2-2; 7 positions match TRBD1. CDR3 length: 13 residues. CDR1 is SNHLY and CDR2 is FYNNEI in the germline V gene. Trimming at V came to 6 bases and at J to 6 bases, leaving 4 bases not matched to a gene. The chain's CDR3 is CASRQGKAGELFF. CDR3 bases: TGTGCCAGCAGACAGGGGAAGGCCGGGGAGCTGTTTTTT.

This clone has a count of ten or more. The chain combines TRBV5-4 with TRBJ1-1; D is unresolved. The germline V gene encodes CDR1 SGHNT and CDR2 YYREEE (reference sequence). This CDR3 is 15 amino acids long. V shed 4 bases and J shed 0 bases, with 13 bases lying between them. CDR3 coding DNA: TGTGCCAGCAGCCCTGGAGGTAACATGAACACTGAAGCTTTCTTT. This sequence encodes CASSPGGNMNTEAFF.

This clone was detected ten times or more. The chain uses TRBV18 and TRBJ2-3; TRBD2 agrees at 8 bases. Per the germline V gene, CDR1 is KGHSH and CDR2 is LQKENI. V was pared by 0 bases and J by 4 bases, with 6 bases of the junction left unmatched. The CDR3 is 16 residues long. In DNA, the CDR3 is TGTGCCAGCTCACCACCCGGGACTAGGGGAGCAGATACGCAGTATTTT. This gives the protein CASSPPGTRGADTQYF.

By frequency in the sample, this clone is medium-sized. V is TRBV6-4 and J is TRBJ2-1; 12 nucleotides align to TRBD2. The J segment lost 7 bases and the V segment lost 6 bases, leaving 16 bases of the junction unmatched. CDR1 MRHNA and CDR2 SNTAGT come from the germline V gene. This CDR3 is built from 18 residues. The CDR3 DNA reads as TGTGCCAGCAGCGGGACTAGCGGGCGGAGCATTCGTACTAATGAGCAGTTCTTC. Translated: CASSGTSGRSIRTNEQFF.

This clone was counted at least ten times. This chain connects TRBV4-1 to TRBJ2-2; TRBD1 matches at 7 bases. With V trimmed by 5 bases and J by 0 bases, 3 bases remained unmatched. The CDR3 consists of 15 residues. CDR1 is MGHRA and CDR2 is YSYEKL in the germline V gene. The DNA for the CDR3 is TGCGCCAGCAGCTACGGGACAGCGAACACCGGGGAGCTGTTTTTT. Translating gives CASSYGTANTGELFF.

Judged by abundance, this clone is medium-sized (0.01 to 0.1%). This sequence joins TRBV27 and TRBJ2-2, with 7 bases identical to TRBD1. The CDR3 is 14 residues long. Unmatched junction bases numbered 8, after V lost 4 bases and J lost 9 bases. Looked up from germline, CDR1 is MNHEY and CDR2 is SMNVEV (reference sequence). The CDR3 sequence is CASSSNDRARELFF. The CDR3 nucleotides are TGTGCCAGCAGTTCAAACGACAGGGCCCGGGAGCTGTTTTTT.

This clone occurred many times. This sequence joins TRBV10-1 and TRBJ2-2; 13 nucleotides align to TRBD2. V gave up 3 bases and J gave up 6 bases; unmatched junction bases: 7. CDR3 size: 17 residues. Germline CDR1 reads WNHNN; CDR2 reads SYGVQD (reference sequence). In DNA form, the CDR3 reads TGCGCCAGCAGTGAATTTACTAGCGGGGGGGGTTCCGGGGAGCTGTTTTTT. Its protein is CASSEFTSGGGSGELFF.

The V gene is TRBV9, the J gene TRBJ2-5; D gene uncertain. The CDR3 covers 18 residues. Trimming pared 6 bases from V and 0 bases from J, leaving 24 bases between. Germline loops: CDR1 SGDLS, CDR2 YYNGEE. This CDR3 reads CASNLGGNSLLYQETQYF. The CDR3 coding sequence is TGTGCCAGCAATCTCGGCGGAAATTCCCTGTTGTACCAAGAGACCCAGTACTTC. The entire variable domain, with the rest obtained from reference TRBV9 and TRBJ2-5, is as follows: DSGVTQTPKHLITATGQRVTLRCSPRSGDLSVYWYQQSLDQGLQFLIQYYNGEERAKGNILERFSAQQFPDLHSELNLSSLELGDSALYFCASNLGGNSLLYQETQYFGPGTRLLVL.

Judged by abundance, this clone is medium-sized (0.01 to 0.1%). This chain's CDR3 is CASSLRGQVNTGELFF. The CDR3 DNA reads TGCGCCAGCAGCCTGCGGGGACAGGTTAACACCGGGGAGCTGTTTTTT. The chain is built from TRBV4-3 and TRBJ2-2, with TRBD1 matching 8 bases. The CDR3 extends over 16 amino acids. With V trimmed by 4 bases and J by 2 bases, 6 bases remained unmatched. Germline CDR1 and CDR2: LGHNA and YSLEER.

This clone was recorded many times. The CDR3 DNA reads as TGCGCCAGCAGCTTGGCCGGGACAGGCTACGAAAAACTGTTTTTT. Amino acids: CASSLAGTGYEKLFF. The V and J genes are TRBV5-1 and TRBJ1-4; the match to TRBD1 covers 8 bases. Trimming cost V 0 bases and J 8 bases; bases outside gene matches: 6. This CDR3 region has 15 residues. CDR1 and CDR2 (germline): SGHRS, YFSETQ.